This TCR beta chain comes out of a study of blood T cell repertoires in COVID-19. Study-level background: Acute and convalescent COVID-19 samples came from the United States, Italy and Spain. T cells, B-cell-depleted T cells, or PBMCs supplied cDNA or gDNA.

Authors' methods: Reference gene primer amplification gave nucleated cell count estimates. The assay was immunoSEQ multiplex PCR, and TCRdb's table has in-frame clones only and misses some. That table is the source of V, J and clone size, and D and trimming were worked out from the DNA. The sample gives about 31,000 clones, roughly 90% of which show up once; 8% to 9% is in the top ten. The germline CDR1 and CDR2 sequences are SGHDT and YYEEEE. Losses at the gene ends were 2 bases for V and 5 bases for J; bases not matched to a gene: 7. This CDR3 region has 16 residues. The sequence derives from a man between 65 and 85 years old with active or convalescent COVID-19. The chain recombines TRBV5-6 with TRBJ1-4, with 9 nucleotides matching TRBD1. Sequenced input: peripheral blood. The CDR3 DNA follows: TGTGCCAGCAGCTTACGCCCCGGGACAGGGAATGAAAAACTGTTTTTT. Its protein product is CASSLRPGTGNEKLFF.